This TCR beta chain was recovered during a study of blood T cell repertoires in COVID-19. Study details: The samples span acute and convalescent COVID-19 from the United States, Italy and Spain. T cells, B-cell-depleted T cells, or PBMCs supplied cDNA or gDNA.

Germline CDR1 MNHEY, CDR2 SVGAGI. The CDR3 contains 13 residues. V dropped 7 bases and J dropped 3; count of bases not matched to a gene: 3. Repertoires were generated with immunoSEQ multiplex PCR, while TCRdb's copy carries only in-frame clones and drops some. The table has about 82,000 clones, 80% seen once; the top ten hold around 12%. This clone was recorded only once. The origin of this receptor is a woman between 40 and 50 years old with active or convalescent COVID-19. The sequenced material came from peripheral blood. The chain employs TRBV6-5 and TRBJ2-7; 10 bases are shared with TRBD1. CDR3 coding DNA: TGTGCCAGCACCGGGACAGGGGTCTACGAGCAGTACTTC. It encodes CASTGTGVYEQYF.